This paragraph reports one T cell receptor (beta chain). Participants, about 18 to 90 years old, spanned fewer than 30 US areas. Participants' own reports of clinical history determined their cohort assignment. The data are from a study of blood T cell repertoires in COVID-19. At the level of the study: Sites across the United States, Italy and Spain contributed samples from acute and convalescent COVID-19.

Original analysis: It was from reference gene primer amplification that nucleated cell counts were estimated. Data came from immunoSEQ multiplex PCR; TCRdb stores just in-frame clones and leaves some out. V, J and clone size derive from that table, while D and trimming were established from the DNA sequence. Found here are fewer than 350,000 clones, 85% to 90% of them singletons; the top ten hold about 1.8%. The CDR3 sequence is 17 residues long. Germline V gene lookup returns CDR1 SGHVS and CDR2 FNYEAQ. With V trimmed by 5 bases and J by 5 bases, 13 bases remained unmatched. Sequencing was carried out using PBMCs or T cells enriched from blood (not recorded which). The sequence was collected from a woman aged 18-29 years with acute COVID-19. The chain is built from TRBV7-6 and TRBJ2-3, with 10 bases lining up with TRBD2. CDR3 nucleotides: TGTGCCAGCAGCCGCCGGGCCCCTAGCGGGGGTCTAGATACGCAGTATTTT. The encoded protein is CASSRRAPSGGLDTQYF.